The 27 T cell receptor beta chains given below trace back to one sample, sequenced in a study of vaccination and CD4 T cells after COVID-19. As to treatment: approximately nine-day PBMC culture with coronavirus spike peptide pools or control peptides (ViraFEST assay). Cultured CD4+ T-cell DNA underwent Oncomine TCR Beta short-read sequencing. TCRdb re-derived calls from the PCR reads in MiXCR, one entry per CDR3 protein. The table includes roughly 22,000 distinct CDR3 sequences, less than 80% detected once. These receptors lack a known antigen. Specimen: CD4+ T cells from blood, cultured in vitro. Receptors originate from a human donor who had recovered from COVID-19.

This clonotype turned up a few times. This chain links TRBV6-1 with TRBJ2-5, with 13 bases aligning to TRBD2. Germline CDR1 reads MNHNS; CDR2 reads SASEGT. CDR3 length equals 14 residues. V lost 3 bases, J lost 7 bases, and 2 bases stayed unmatched. The CDR3 protein is CASSDRLAGGTQYF. Here the CDR3 DNA reads TGTGCCAGCAGTGACCGACTAGCGGGAGGGACCCAGTACTTC.

The gene calls are TRBV27 and TRBJ1-2; possibly TRBD1 for D (5 bases). V lost 6 bases to trimming and J lost 3 bases, with 20 bases between them. CDR3 size: 16 residues. Germline values: CDR1 MNHEY, CDR2 SMNVEV (reference sequence). In DNA, the CDR3 is TGTGCCAGCAGCCAGACAATCGACGGGGGTTACTATGGCTACACCTTC. Protein sequence: CASSQTIDGGYYGYTF.

This clonotype was observed a single time. The V gene is TRBV4-3, the J gene TRBJ1-4, with TRBD1 matching over 7 bases. J was trimmed by 16 bases and V by 4 bases; bases with no gene match: 24. CDR3 length equals 17 residues. The V gene's germline CDR1 is LGHNA and CDR2 YSLEER. This CDR3 is CASSLYHRGSQRKNPFF. DNA for the CDR3: TGCGCCAGCAGCCTATACCACAGGGGTAGCCAACGGAAAAACCCGTTTTTT.

The chain joins TRBV7-9 to TRBJ1-2, with D perhaps TRBD1 (6 bases). The germline V gene has CDR1 SEHNR and CDR2 FQNEAQ (reference sequence). V lost 5 bases and J 10 bases, leaving 17 bases between the germline ends. The CDR3 contains 13 residues. Here the CDR3 DNA reads TGTGCCAGCAGCCGTCCGGGACACTTCATCTACACCTTC. Amino acid sequence: CASSRPGHFIYTF.

The V call is TRBV19, the J call TRBJ1-1; D is undetermined. CDR1 is LNHDA and CDR2 is SQIVND in the germline V gene (reference sequence). Trimming cost V 3 bases and J 1 base, with 6 bases left between them. The CDR3 is 13 residues long. In DNA form, the CDR3 reads TGTGCCAGTAGTATGGAGAGGAACACTGAAGCTTTCTTT. Translating it yields CASSMERNTEAFF.

The genes are TRBV7-2 and TRBJ1-5; weak D call: TRBD1 (5 bases). The CDR3 runs 16 residues. CDR1 SGHTA and CDR2 FQGNSA come from the germline V gene. V shed 3 bases and J shed 6 bases, with 18 bases lying between them. CDR3 nucleotide sequence: TGTGCCAGCAGCTTTCCCGGCAGGGAGGGTGGTCAGCCCCAGCATTTT. Translation: CASSFPGREGGQPQHF.

The chain is built from TRBV7-7 and TRBJ2-2; the D gene could be TRBD1 or TRBD2 (5 bases each). From germline, CDR1 is SSHAT and CDR2 FNYEAQ (reference sequence). V gave up 1 base and J gave up 2 bases, with 8 bases separating them. CDR3 length: 15 amino acids. The chain's CDR3 is CASSLGGINTGELFF. Written as DNA, the CDR3 is TGTGCCAGCAGCTTAGGGGGGATCAACACCGGGGAGCTGTTTTTT. The whole variable domain, remainder taken from reference TRBV7-7 and TRBJ2-2, is GAGVSQSPRYKVTKRGQDVTLRCDPISSHATLYWYQQALGQGPEFLTYFNYEAQPDKSGLPSDRFSAERPEGSISTLTIQRTEQRDSAMYRCASSLGGINTGELFFGEGSRLTVL.

This clonotype was observed a single time. The chain carries TRBV15 and TRBJ2-1; TRBD1 might be the D (8 bases). V lost 2 bases and J 3 bases, leaving 11 bases between the germline ends. Germline lookup yields CDR1 LNHNV and CDR2 YYDKDF (reference sequence). This CDR3 has 15 amino acids. The DNA for the CDR3 is TGTGCCACCAGCAGAACAGGGGGGGACTACAATGAGCAGTTCTTC. Amino acid sequence: CATSRTGGDYNEQFF.

The chain links TRBV7-2 to TRBJ1-2; TRBD1 might be the D (5 bases). This CDR3 has 14 amino acids. V was shortened by 1 base and J by 5 bases, with 11 bases between the two germline ends. Germline V gene lookup returns CDR1 SGHTA and CDR2 FQGNSA. The CDR3 bases are TGTGCCAGCAGCTTAGGAGGGGTGCGATATGGCTACACCTTC. It encodes CASSLGGVRYGYTF.

J is TRBJ2-7 and V is TRBV9; D not resolved. The CDR3 totals 14 residues. V was pared by 2 bases and J by 3 bases, with 12 bases between. CDR1 SGDLS and CDR2 YYNGEE come from the germline V gene. The DNA for the CDR3 is TGTGCCAGCAGCGTCGACGTGGAAAGCTACGAGCAGTACTTC. Residues: CASSVDVESYEQYF.

This chain links TRBV15 with TRBJ2-7; the D is unclear. Germline CDR1 reads LNHNV; CDR2 reads YYDKDF (reference sequence). The CDR3 length is 14 residues. V lost 0 bases and J lost 0, with 6 bases in between. The CDR3 region has the DNA TGTGCCACCAGCAGAGATCTCAACTCCTACGAGCAGTACTTC. Its translation: CATSRDLNSYEQYF.

V gene TRBV12-3 or TRBV12-4 combines with J gene TRBJ2-4; 7 bases fit TRBD2. J lost 0 bases, V lost 7 bases, and 6 bases had no gene match. The length of the CDR3 is 15 residues. DNA for the CDR3: TGTGCCAGCACCTGGGGGGGACTAGCCAAAAACATTCAGTACTTC. This translates into CASTWGGLAKNIQYF.

The CDR3 DNA follows: TGTGCCAGCAGCTTAGATGGACTAGCGGGAGTGTTGTACGAGCAGTACTTC. Its protein is CASSLDGLAGVLYEQYF. The rearrangement uses TRBV7-2 and TRBJ2-7, with 13 bases matching TRBD2. This CDR3 comprises 17 residues. In germline, CDR1 is SGHTA, CDR2 FQGNSA. Unmatched junction bases numbered 7, after V lost 1 base and J lost 4 bases. The whole variable domain, remainder taken from reference TRBV7-2 and TRBJ2-7, is GAGVSQSPSNKVTEKGKDVELRCDPISGHTALYWYRQSLGQGLEFLIYFQGNSAPDKSGLPSDRFSAERTGGSVSTLTIQRTQQEDSAVYLCASSLDGLAGVLYEQYFGPGTRLTVT.

The gene calls are TRBV6-5 and TRBJ1-4; the D is unclear. The CDR3 spans 14 residues. In germline, CDR1 is MNHEY, CDR2 SVGAGI. Trimming shortened V by 4 bases and J by 0 bases, and 6 bases separated the two germline ends. Here the CDR3 DNA reads TGTGCCAGCAGTTCCGTTGCAACTAATGAAAAACTGTTTTTT. This sequence encodes CASSSVATNEKLFF.

This clonotype was counted a few times. This chain connects TRBV2 to TRBJ1-5, with 9 bases aligning to TRBD1. V was clipped by 5 bases and J by 7 bases; unmatched bases: 6. CDR1 and CDR2 (germline): SNHLY, FYNNEI. The CDR3 sequence is 14 residues long. Written as DNA, the CDR3 is TGTGCCAGCAGTACGGACAGGGGTAAGCAGCCCCAGCATTTT. It is translated as CASSTDRGKQPQHF.

The chain recombines TRBV7-6 with TRBJ2-7; D remains ambiguous. Germline CDR1 reads SGHVS; CDR2 reads FNYEAQ. Trimming pared 1 base from V and 2 bases from J, leaving 6 bases between. The CDR3 loop spans 13 amino acids. CDR3 sequence (DNA): TGTGCCAGCAGCTTAGGGCTAGCCTACGAGCAGTACTTC. Translated: CASSLGLAYEQYF.

The V and J genes are TRBV25-1 and TRBJ2-5, with 8 bases aligning to TRBD2. This CDR3 spans 15 amino acids. Trimming at V came to 2 bases and at J to 5 bases, leaving 7 bases not matched to a gene. Germline-derived CDR1 and CDR2 are MGHDK and SYGVNS. As DNA, the CDR3 is TGTGCCAGCAGTGAAGGGAGCGGGAGCTGGGAGACCCAGTACTTC. Translated, it gives CASSEGSGSWETQYF.

The J gene is TRBJ2-2, the V gene TRBV30; 8 positions match TRBD2. Germline CDR1 GTSNPN, CDR2 SVGIG (reference sequence). The trim removed 6 bases at V and 2 bases at J, leaving 11 bases unmatched. The CDR3 runs 16 residues. CDR3 protein: CACRLGRARNTGELFF. As DNA, the CDR3 is TGTGCCTGCAGGCTCGGGAGGGCCAGAAACACCGGGGAGCTGTTTTTT.

Comments on this clonotype: The conserved phenylalanine or tryptophan is not found at the CDR3 terminus, so this likely reflects a read error. V usage is TRBV20-1 and J usage is TRBJ1-6; D unresolved. Trimming left V 1 base short and J 6 bases short, with 10 bases between. Germline CDR1 is DFQATT and CDR2 is SNEGSKA (reference sequence). This CDR3 has 14 residues. The chain's CDR3 is CSARGATANSPLHS. As DNA, the CDR3 is TGCAGTGCTAGAGGGGCCACAGCTAATTCACCCCTCCACTCT.

This clonotype was counted only a few times. V and J are TRBV28 and TRBJ2-6; D might be TRBD1 (6 bases). The CDR3 has 15 amino acids. Germline CDR1 and CDR2: MDHEN and SYDVKM. Trimming pared 6 bases from V and 0 bases from J, leaving 9 bases between. The CDR3 reads CASRTQGSGANVLTF. In DNA form, the CDR3 reads TGTGCCAGCAGGACACAGGGCTCTGGGGCCAACGTCCTGACTTTC. The whole variable domain, remainder taken from reference TRBV28 and TRBJ2-6, is DVKVTQSSRYLVKRTGEKVFLECVQDMDHENMFWYRQDPGLGLRLIYFSYDVKMKEKGDIPEGYSVSREKKERFSLILESASTNQTSMYLCASRTQGSGANVLTFGAGSRLTVL.

The V and J genes are TRBV5-1 and TRBJ1-6, with a weak D call TRBD1 (6 bases). Germline values: CDR1 SGHRS, CDR2 YFSETQ. V was clipped by 1 base and J by 4 bases, with 15 bases between them. The CDR3 totals 17 residues. CDR3 bases: TGCGCCAGCAGCTTGAGGCCCAGGGGCGGGTATAATTCACCCCTCCACTTT. Protein: CASSLRPRGGYNSPLHF.

This chain links TRBV7-4 with TRBJ2-1; 13 bases map to TRBD2. Germline trimming cut 1 base from V and 2 bases from J; bases unmatched to any gene: 2. The CDR3 covers 17 residues. In germline, CDR1 is SGHVT, CDR2 SQSDAQ. The DNA of the CDR3 is TGTGCCAGCAGCTTAGGGACTAGCGGGAGAGCCTACAATGAGCAGTTCTTC. Its translation is CASSLGTSGRAYNEQFF.

CDR3 residues: CASSFGTSGGEQYF. In DNA, the CDR3 is TGTGCCAGCAGCTTTGGGACTAGCGGCGGCGAGCAGTACTTC. The chain recombines TRBV7-6 with TRBJ2-7, with TRBD2 identical over 11 bases. Germline V gives CDR1 SGHVS, CDR2 FNYEAQ. The CDR3 extends over 14 amino acids. V was clipped by 3 bases and J by 6 bases; unmatched bases: 4. Drawing the rest from reference TRBV7-6 and TRBJ2-7, the complete variable domain is GAGVSQSPRYKVTKRGQDVALRCDPISGHVSLYWYRQALGQGPEFLTYFNYEAQQDKSGLPNDRFSAERPEGSISTLTIQRTEQRDSAMYRCASSFGTSGGEQYFGPGTRLTVT.

This clonotype appeared a few times. This chain uses TRBV20-1 with TRBJ1-1, with D possibly being TRBD1 (5 bases). This CDR3 comprises 12 residues. Germline V gives CDR1 DFQATT, CDR2 SNEGSKA (reference sequence). V lost 0 bases, J lost 10 bases, and 12 bases lay in between. This chain's CDR3 is CSARDPGGGAFF. The CDR3 DNA reads as TGCAGTGCTAGAGACCCGGGGGGGGGAGCTTTCTTT.

In this sample, this clonotype turned up a few times. The chain employs TRBV6-5 and TRBJ2-5, with D possibly being TRBD2 (5 bases). This CDR3 contains 12 residues. The V end lost 4 bases, the J end lost 6 bases, and 9 bases lay between the germline ends. The V gene's germline CDR1 is MNHEY and CDR2 SVGAGI. DNA of the CDR3: TGTGCCAGCAGTTCGGGAAGGAAGACCCAGTACTTC. It is translated as CASSSGRKTQYF.

The J gene is TRBJ2-7, the V gene TRBV20-1; 7 bases fit TRBD1. In germline, CDR1 is DFQATT, CDR2 SNEGSKA (reference sequence). The CDR3 runs to 13 residues. J gave up 2 bases and V 6 bases, and 7 bases lay outside the gene matches. CDR3 residues: CSAPDREPYEQYF. CDR3 coding DNA: TGCAGTGCCCCTGACAGGGAACCCTACGAGCAGTACTTC.

The V gene is TRBV11-2, the J gene TRBJ1-1; TRBD1 aligns across 11 bases. The CDR3 is made up of 19 amino acids. The germline V gene has CDR1 SGHAT and CDR2 FQNNGV. J was trimmed by 4 bases and V by 5 bases; bases with no gene match: 18. The CDR3 sequence is CASSQTPGQGGTWGTEAFF. DNA of the CDR3: TGTGCCAGCAGCCAAACCCCGGGACAGGGGGGTACTTGGGGCACTGAAGCTTTCTTT.